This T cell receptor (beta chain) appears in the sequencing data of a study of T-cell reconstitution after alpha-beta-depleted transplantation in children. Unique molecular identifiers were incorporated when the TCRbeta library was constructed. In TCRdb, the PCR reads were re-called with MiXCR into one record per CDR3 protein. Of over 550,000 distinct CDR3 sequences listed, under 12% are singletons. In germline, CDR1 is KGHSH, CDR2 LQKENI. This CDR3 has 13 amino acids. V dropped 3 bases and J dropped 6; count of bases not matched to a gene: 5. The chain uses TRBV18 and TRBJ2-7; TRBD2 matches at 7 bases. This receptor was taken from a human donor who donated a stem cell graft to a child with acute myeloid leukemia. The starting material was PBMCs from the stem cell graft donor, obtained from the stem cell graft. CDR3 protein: CASSPREGGEQYF. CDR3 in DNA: TGTGCCAGCTCACCGAGGGAGGGAGGCGAGCAGTACTTC.